These 3 T cell receptor beta chains came from one sample sequenced in a study of blood T cell repertoires in COVID-19. Sequencing was performed with immunoSEQ multiplex PCR; in TCRdb, only in-frame clones are kept and a portion is missing. This table has approximately 97,000 clones, roughly four fifths appearing once. Sequences were obtained from peripheral blood. Source of these receptors: a middle-aged man with active or convalescent COVID-19.

This clone has a single count. The V call is TRBV5-5, the J call TRBJ2-2, with 9 bases aligning to TRBD1. The CDR3 covers 15 residues. V dropped 3 bases and J dropped 5; count of bases not matched to a gene: 5. CDR1 is SGHKS and CDR2 is YYEKEE in the germline V gene (reference sequence). CDR3 region: CASSSRTGVTGELFF. In DNA form, the CDR3 reads TGTGCCAGCAGCTCGCGGACAGGGGTAACCGGGGAGCTGTTTTTT.

This clone was observed a handful of times. This sequence joins TRBV7-6 and TRBJ1-4, with D possibly TRBD1 on 5 matching bases. With 1 base removed from V and 7 bases from J, the gap between germline ends came to 13 bases. Germline V gene lookup returns CDR1 SGHVS and CDR2 FNYEAQ. The CDR3 is 15 amino acids. Here the CDR3 DNA reads TGTGCCAGCAGCTTAGGGGAGGGGATAGGTGAAAAACTGTTTTTT. Translating gives CASSLGEGIGEKLFF.

The V call is TRBV27, the J call TRBJ1-6, with D possibly matching TRBD1 (6 bases). Germline CDR1 MNHEY, CDR2 SMNVEV (reference sequence). V dropped 5 bases and J dropped 6 bases, with 14 bases sitting between them. This CDR3 spans 15 amino acids. In nucleotides, the CDR3 is TGTGCCAGCAGTCCCGACAGGACGAGTAATTCACCCCTCCACTTT. It is translated as CASSPDRTSNSPLHF.